This T cell receptor beta chain was found in a study of blood T cell repertoires in COVID-19. The CDR3 consists of 13 residues. The ends lost 5 bases at V and 7 bases at J; junction bases unmatched: 6. Germline CDR1 reads KGHDR; CDR2 reads SFDVKD. Produced via immunoSEQ multiplex PCR; TCRdb's table is partial and in-frame only. The sample carries 240,000 or so clones, about nine tenths recorded once. This clone was seen once. The chain has TRBV24-1 and TRBJ2-7, with 8 bases lining up with TRBD1. Sequenced sample: PBMCs or T cells enriched from blood (not recorded which). The TCR comes from a middle-aged man who had been exposed to COVID-19. The CDR3 coding sequence is TGTGCCACCAGTGTCCAGGGGGCATCAGAGCAGTACTTC. Translated, it gives CATSVQGASEQYF.